This passage covers 18 T cell receptor beta chains from one sample sequenced in a study of CXCR3-negative and CXCR3-positive naive CD8 T cells. Study outcomes and limitations: Researchers report that CXCR3-positive naive cells carry more hydrophobic TRB CDR3s than CXCR3-negative naive cells.

Antigens of these TCRs are unknown. The authors made the TRB cDNA libraries by 5' RACE using UMI labels. Reanalyzing the 5' RACE reads, TCRdb keeps one entry per CDR3 protein, without DNA. The sample data list about 150,000 distinct CDR3 sequences. Specimen: naive CXCR3+ CD8+ T cells from blood. As to subset: CD45RO-CCR7+CD27+CD95- naive CD8+ T cells expressing CXCR3 (TNR3+). The receptors derive from a human donor in good health. Some clones in this sample may be carry-over from other donors' samples.

The gene calls are TRBV6-5 and TRBJ1-1. Per germline, CDR1 MNHEY and CDR2 SVGAGI. CDR3 length: 13 amino acids. The CDR3 region is CASSIGENTEAFF.

The V and J genes are TRBV4-2 and TRBJ2-2. The CDR3 has 15 residues. The germline gives CDR1 LGHNA, CDR2 YNFKEQ. The CDR3 reads CASSQDTANTGELFF.

The chain joins TRBV7-9 to TRBJ2-7; the TCRdb D gene call, TRBD1, has no DNA to confirm it. Germline V CDR1 and CDR2: SEHNR, FQNEAQ (reference sequence). The CDR3 contains 15 residues. The CDR3: CASSPRTGGVYEQYF.

V usage is TRBV4-3 and J usage is TRBJ2-1. The CDR3 spans 15 residues. CDR1 and CDR2 (germline): LGHNA, YSLEER. CDR3 residues: CASSQGYHRYNEQFF.

This chain connects TRBV12-3 or TRBV12-4 to TRBJ2-7; no DNA is available, so the TRBD2 call from TCRdb remains unchecked. CDR3 length: 14 residues. The CDR3 loop reads CASRERLANYEQYF.

The genes are TRBV29-1 and TRBJ2-7; TCRdb reports TRBD1, a call that lacks DNA to check it against. Germline V gives CDR1 SQVTM, CDR2 ANQGSEA. CDR3 length equals 13 residues. The CDR3 loop reads CSVVWAFDYEQYF.

This chain links TRBV12-3 or TRBV12-4 with TRBJ1-2. CDR3 length equals 13 residues. The CDR3 loop is CASSSSPAYGYTF.

CDR3 amino acids: CASSQEWSYHETQYF. This chain connects TRBV4-3 to TRBJ2-5. The CDR3 covers 15 residues. CDR1 is LGHNA, CDR2 YSLEER, per germline.

J is TRBJ2-7 and V is TRBV12-3 or TRBV12-4. CDR3 length equals 12 residues. The chain's CDR3 is CASSHLIIEQYF.

The CDR3 loop is CASSSDRVSGNTIYF. This chain links TRBV7-9 with TRBJ1-3; TCRdb returns TRBD1, unconfirmable since there is no DNA. CDR1 is SEHNR, CDR2 FQNEAQ, per germline (reference sequence). The CDR3 runs to 15 residues.

This rearrangement joins TRBV7-9 to TRBJ2-1; the TRBD1 assignment by TCRdb is unverifiable without DNA. The CDR3 covers 13 residues. Per the germline V gene, CDR1 is SEHNR and CDR2 is FQNEAQ (reference sequence). CDR3 protein: CASSLDNIDEKFF.

This CDR3 reads CAISVAAAMNTEAFF. This chain links TRBV10-3 with TRBJ1-1. CDR3 length: 15 amino acids. Germline V lookup: CDR1 ENHRY, CDR2 SYGVKD.

The CDR3: CSVLTSVAGGSYNEQFF. The chain links TRBV29-1 to TRBJ2-1; TCRdb lists TRBD2, though no DNA is available to test this call. CDR1 SQVTM and CDR2 ANQGSEA come from the germline V gene. This CDR3 spans 17 amino acids.

The chain links TRBV6-4 to TRBJ2-3; TCRdb outputs TRBD1, but without DNA this stays unchecked. Germline loops: CDR1 MRHNA, CDR2 SNTAGT. This CDR3 has 14 amino acids. This chain's CDR3 is CASSSSGGASTQYF.

V usage is TRBV7-9 and J usage is TRBJ2-1; the D call from TCRdb, TRBD1, cannot be confirmed without DNA. This CDR3 has 15 residues. The germline V gene has CDR1 SEHNR and CDR2 FQNEAQ (reference sequence). The CDR3 protein is CASSVGTGAYNEQFF.

The chain joins TRBV2 to TRBJ2-1; the TCRdb call, TRBD1, lacks DNA for checking. The CDR3 is 15 amino acids. Germline CDR1 is SNHLY and CDR2 is FYNNEI. CDR3 amino acids: CASTNPGTGNNEQFF.

The genes are TRBV7-2 and TRBJ2-2. Per the germline V gene, CDR1 is SGHTA and CDR2 is FQGNSA. The CDR3 runs to 13 residues. Here the CDR3 reads CASSQINTGELFF.

This sequence joins TRBV11-3 and TRBJ2-5; TCRdb's D call, TRBD1, is unchecked because there is no DNA. Germline values: CDR1 SGHNT, CDR2 YENEEA. This CDR3 region has 13 residues. The CDR3 spells CASSPGGLKTQYF.